A selection of T cell receptor beta chains follows, all from one sample in a study of T-cell reconstitution after alpha-beta-depleted transplantation in children. TCRdb re-analysed the PCR reads in MiXCR, keeping a single row per CDR3 protein. Here the sample spans almost 500,000 distinct CDR3 sequences, more than 9% being singletons. This specimen was PBMCs, taken before TCRalphabeta/CD19-depleted stem cell transplant. The receptors come from a child aged 2 to 10 with inherited bone marrow failure, due to receive a stem cell transplant. Each CDR3 is given with its conserved first and last residue. The D gene is left open where the match is weak. Clone size is shown for a subset of rows, as once, few, many or a class of expanded clone.

j_call: TRBJ1-2; clone_size: many; v_call: TRBV11-2; d_call: TRBD1; cdr3_aa: CASSVTGYYGYTF; cdr3_nt: TGTGCCAGCAGCGTGACAGGGTACTATGGCTACACCTTC
j_call: TRBJ1-5; clone_size: many; v_call: TRBV6-1; d_call: NA; cdr3_aa: CASTLGRVFNQPQHF; cdr3_nt: TGTGCCAGCACCTTAGGACGGGTTTTCAATCAGCCCCAGCATTTT
j_call: TRBJ2-1; clone_size: many; v_call: TRBV5-1; d_call: NA; cdr3_aa: CASSSGQNNEQFF; cdr3_nt: TGCGCCAGCAGCTCCGGACAGAACAATGAGCAGTTCTTC
j_call: TRBJ1-1; clone_size: NA; v_call: TRBV12-3/TRBV12-4; d_call: NA; cdr3_aa: CASGPPRVTTEAFF; cdr3_nt: TGTGCCAGCGGACCCCCGCGCGTTACCACTGAAGCTTTCTTT
j_call: TRBJ2-1; clone_size: many; v_call: TRBV12-3/TRBV12-4; d_call: NA; cdr3_aa: CASSLSAGGSYNEQFF; cdr3_nt: TGTGCCAGCAGTTTAAGTGCGGGTGGCTCCTACAATGAGCAGTTCTTC
j_call: TRBJ2-1; clone_size: many; v_call: TRBV27; d_call: TRBD1; cdr3_aa: CASRTLRGPPNEQFF; cdr3_nt: TGTGCCAGCAGAACACTCAGGGGGCCCCCCAATGAGCAGTTCTTC
j_call: TRBJ2-7; clone_size: many; v_call: TRBV10-1; d_call: NA; cdr3_aa: CASSDGTLEQYF; cdr3_nt: TGCGCCAGCAGTGACGGGACCCTCGAGCAGTACTTC
j_call: TRBJ2-7; clone_size: many; v_call: TRBV7-9; d_call: NA; cdr3_aa: CASSGRELTYEQYF; cdr3_nt: TGTGCCAGCAGCGGCCGGGAGTTGACCTACGAGCAGTACTTC
j_call: TRBJ2-6; clone_size: NA; v_call: TRBV12-3/TRBV12-4; d_call: TRBD1; cdr3_aa: CASSDRESSGANVLTF; cdr3_nt: TGTGCCAGCAGTGACAGGGAGAGCTCTGGGGCCAACGTCCTGACTTTC
j_call: TRBJ2-7; clone_size: many; v_call: TRBV27; d_call: TRBD2; cdr3_aa: CASSLLAVANEQYF; cdr3_nt: TGTGCCAGCAGTTTGCTAGCGGTCGCTAATGAGCAGTACTTC
j_call: TRBJ2-7; clone_size: NA; v_call: TRBV2; d_call: NA; cdr3_aa: CASRESDYEQYF; cdr3_nt: TGTGCCAGCAGAGAATCAGATTACGAGCAGTACTTC
j_call: TRBJ2-3; clone_size: NA; v_call: TRBV5-1; d_call: NA; cdr3_aa: CASSLDRPSTDTQYF; cdr3_nt: TGCGCCAGCAGCTTGGACAGGCCGTCCACAGATACGCAGTATTTT
j_call: TRBJ2-1; clone_size: many; v_call: TRBV4-2; d_call: TRBD2; cdr3_aa: CASSQDPASGMVDEQFF; cdr3_nt: TGTGCCAGCAGCCAAGACCCAGCTAGCGGGATGGTCGATGAGCAGTTCTTC
j_call: TRBJ2-7; clone_size: NA; v_call: TRBV4-3; d_call: TRBD2; cdr3_aa: CASSRGLAGNYEQYF; cdr3_nt: TGCGCCAGCAGCCGCGGACTAGCGGGAAATTACGAGCAGTACTTC
j_call: TRBJ2-7; clone_size: many; v_call: TRBV9; d_call: TRBD2; cdr3_aa: CASSPGASGSYEQYF; cdr3_nt: TGTGCCAGCAGCCCCGGGGCTAGCGGATCCTACGAGCAGTACTTC
j_call: TRBJ2-5; clone_size: many; v_call: TRBV6-6; d_call: NA; cdr3_aa: CASSPGIETQYF; cdr3_nt: TGTGCCAGCAGCCCCGGGATAGAGACCCAGTACTTC
j_call: TRBJ2-1; clone_size: few; v_call: TRBV20-1; d_call: NA; cdr3_aa: CSAREGPQSSYNEQFF; cdr3_nt: TGCAGTGCTAGAGAGGGTCCCCAAAGCTCCTACAATGAGCAGTTCTTC
j_call: TRBJ1-2; clone_size: few; v_call: TRBV6-6; d_call: NA; cdr3_aa: CASSKGQNYGYTF; cdr3_nt: TGTGCCAGCAGCAAGGGACAAAACTATGGCTACACCTTC
j_call: TRBJ2-6; clone_size: NA; v_call: TRBV19; d_call: NA; cdr3_aa: CASSIETGANVLTF; cdr3_nt: TGTGCCAGTAGTATTGAGACTGGGGCCAACGTCCTGACTTTC
j_call: TRBJ1-2; clone_size: NA; v_call: TRBV11-2; d_call: TRBD1; cdr3_aa: CASSLEPGQVYGYTF; cdr3_nt: TGTGCCAGCAGCTTAGAACCTGGACAGGTCTATGGCTACACCTTC
j_call: TRBJ2-5; clone_size: few; v_call: TRBV28; d_call: NA; cdr3_aa: CASSPLGESSQETQYF; cdr3_nt: TGTGCCAGCAGTCCCTTGGGGGAAAGCTCCCAAGAGACCCAGTACTTC
j_call: TRBJ2-5; clone_size: few; v_call: TRBV21-1; d_call: NA; cdr3_aa: CASSKVVRNSQGETQYF; cdr3_nt: TGTGCCAGCAGCAAAGTCGTTAGGAACAGCCAGGGAGAGACCCAGTACTTC
j_call: TRBJ2-1; clone_size: NA; v_call: TRBV19; d_call: NA; cdr3_aa: CASKPRRDYNEQFF; cdr3_nt: TGTGCCAGTAAGCCAAGGCGGGACTACAATGAGCAGTTCTTC
j_call: TRBJ2-7; clone_size: many; v_call: TRBV7-9; d_call: NA; cdr3_aa: CASTAASPYEQYF; cdr3_nt: TGTGCCAGCACCGCCGCCTCCCCCTACGAGCAGTACTTC
j_call: TRBJ1-1; clone_size: many; v_call: TRBV20-1; d_call: NA; cdr3_aa: CSALEAPRVTEAFF; cdr3_nt: TGCAGTGCCCTAGAGGCCCCCCGCGTGACTGAAGCTTTCTTT
j_call: TRBJ2-7; clone_size: many; v_call: TRBV6-5; d_call: NA; cdr3_aa: CASSISGTLNEQYF; cdr3_nt: TGTGCCAGCAGTATCTCCGGGACACTGAACGAGCAGTACTTC
j_call: TRBJ2-3; clone_size: many; v_call: TRBV30; d_call: NA; cdr3_aa: CAWRKRGPSTDTQYF; cdr3_nt: TGTGCCTGGAGAAAGAGAGGGCCCAGCACAGATACGCAGTATTTT
j_call: TRBJ2-3; clone_size: many; v_call: TRBV27; d_call: NA; cdr3_aa: CASSNNRADTQYF; cdr3_nt: TGTGCCAGCAGTAACAACAGGGCAGATACGCAGTATTTT
j_call: TRBJ2-1; clone_size: many; v_call: TRBV13; d_call: NA; cdr3_aa: CASSGIVNNEQFF; cdr3_nt: TGTGCCAGCAGCGGGATAGTTAACAATGAGCAGTTCTTC